The 7 T cell receptor beta chains below were found in one sample sequenced in a study of blood T cell repertoires in COVID-19. The table came from immunoSEQ multiplex PCR; TCRdb's copy has only in-frame clones and leaves some out. The data show about 490,000 clones, 70% to 90% seen once. Sequencing was carried out using peripheral blood. These receptors were taken from a human donor in a cohort sampled during active COVID-19.

The V gene is TRBV28, the J gene TRBJ2-7; the D gene is possibly TRBD2 (7 bases). The CDR3 is 15 amino acids. The germline V gene encodes CDR1 MDHEN and CDR2 SYDVKM. Trimming left V 3 bases short and J 3 bases short, with 15 bases between. The CDR3 DNA reads as TGTGCCAGCAGTTTGCTCGGGGGGCCAGACTACGAGCAGTACTTC. It translates to CASSLLGGPDYEQYF.

V usage is TRBV18 and J usage is TRBJ1-1; TRBD1 is a possible D gene (6 bases). Looked up from germline, CDR1 is KGHSH and CDR2 is LQKENI. The V end was cut by 1 base, the J end by 1 base, with 10 bases between. This CDR3 is built from 15 residues. CDR3 protein: CASSPLYRANTEAFF. In nucleotides, the CDR3 is TGTGCCAGCTCACCACTTTACAGGGCGAACACTGAAGCTTTCTTT.

The chain carries TRBV25-1 and TRBJ1-4; possibly TRBD1 for D (5 bases). CDR1 is MGHDK, CDR2 SYGVNS, per germline. V was clipped by 3 bases and J by 7 bases, with 18 bases between them. The CDR3 runs 16 residues. In DNA, the CDR3 is TGTGCCAGCAGTGACGTTGGAGGGGTGGGGGGTGAAAAACTGTTTTTT. Residues: CASSDVGGVGGEKLFF.

The V call is TRBV11-2, the J call TRBJ2-6, with a weak D call TRBD1 (6 bases). This CDR3 spans 19 amino acids. Germline loops: CDR1 SGHAT, CDR2 FQNNGV. V shed 5 bases and J shed 0 bases, with 20 bases lying between them. This chain's CDR3 is CASSPPRAGALSGANVLTF. The CDR3 DNA is TGTGCCAGCAGCCCCCCCCGGGCAGGGGCCCTCTCTGGGGCCAACGTCCTGACTTTC.

V gene TRBV5-6 combines with J gene TRBJ1-2, with D perhaps TRBD1 (6 bases). V was cut by 4 bases and J by 2 bases, with 15 bases left in between. The germline gives CDR1 SGHDT, CDR2 YYEEEE. The CDR3 spans 15 residues. The CDR3 region has the DNA TGTGCCAGCAGCCCCCTGGGGCAGGGGAACTATGGCTACACCTTC. The encoded protein is CASSPLGQGNYGYTF.

This chain connects TRBV19 to TRBJ1-1; no reliable D call. V gave up 4 bases and J gave up 0 bases, with 12 bases separating them. CDR3 length equals 15 residues. Per the germline V gene, CDR1 is LNHDA and CDR2 is SQIVND (reference sequence). The CDR3 is CASSKNPVLNTEAFF. DNA for the CDR3: TGTGCCAGTAGTAAGAACCCGGTCCTGAACACTGAAGCTTTCTTT. Variable domain in full (rest from reference TRBV19 and TRBJ1-1): DGGITQSPKYLFRKEGQNVTLSCEQNLNHDAMYWYRQDPGQGLRLIYYSQIVNDFQKGDIAEGYSVSREKKESFPLTVTSAQKNPTAFYLCASSKNPVLNTEAFFGQGTRLTVV.

The chain combines TRBV2 with TRBJ1-2; D might be TRBD1 (6 bases). The CDR3 covers 12 residues. Trimming shortened V by 8 bases and J by 2 bases, and 9 bases separated the two germline ends. The V gene's germline CDR1 is SNHLY and CDR2 FYNNEI. CDR3: CASVQGNYGYTF. The CDR3 DNA sequence: TGTGCCAGCGTTCAGGGGAACTATGGCTACACCTTC. The whole variable domain, remainder taken from reference TRBV2 and TRBJ1-2, is EPEVTQTPSHQVTQMGQEVILRCVPISNHLYFYWYRQILGQKVEFLVSFYNNEISEKSEIFDDQFSVERPDGSNFTLKIRSTKLEDSAMYFCASVQGNYGYTFGSGTRLTVV.